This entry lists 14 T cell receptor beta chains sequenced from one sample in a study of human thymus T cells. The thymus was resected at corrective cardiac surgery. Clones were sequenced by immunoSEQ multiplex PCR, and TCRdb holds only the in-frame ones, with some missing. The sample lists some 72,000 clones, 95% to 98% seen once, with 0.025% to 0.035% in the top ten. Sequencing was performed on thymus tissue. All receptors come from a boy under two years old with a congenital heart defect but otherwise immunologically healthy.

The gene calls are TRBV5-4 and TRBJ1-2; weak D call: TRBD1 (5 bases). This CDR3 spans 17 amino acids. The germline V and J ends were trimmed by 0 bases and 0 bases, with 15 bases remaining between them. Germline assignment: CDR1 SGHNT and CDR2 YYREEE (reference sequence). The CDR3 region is CASSLGGGEKTNYGYTF. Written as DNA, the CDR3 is TGTGCCAGCAGCTTGGGCGGGGGGGAAAAGACTAACTATGGCTACACCTTC.

This CDR3 reads CASGTRDTTHYEQYF. As DNA, the CDR3 is TGTGCCAGTGGTACCCGGGATACAACTCACTACGAGCAGTACTTC. The V call is TRBV19, the J call TRBJ2-7; D possibly corresponds to TRBD2 (5 bases). Trimming pared 8 bases from V and 3 bases from J, leaving 20 bases between. CDR1 is LNHDA and CDR2 is SQIVND in the germline V gene (reference sequence). The CDR3 sequence is 15 residues long.

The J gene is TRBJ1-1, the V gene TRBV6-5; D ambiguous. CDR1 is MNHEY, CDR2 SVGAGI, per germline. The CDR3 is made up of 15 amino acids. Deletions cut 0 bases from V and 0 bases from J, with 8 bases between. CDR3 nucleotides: TGTGCCAGCAGTTACTCGCGGGATCTGAACACTGAAGCTTTCTTT. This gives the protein CASSYSRDLNTEAFF.

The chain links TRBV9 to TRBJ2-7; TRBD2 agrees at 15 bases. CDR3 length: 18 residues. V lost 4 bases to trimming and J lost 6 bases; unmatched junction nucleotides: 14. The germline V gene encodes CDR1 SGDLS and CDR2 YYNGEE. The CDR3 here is CASSSRGLAGGPLREQYF. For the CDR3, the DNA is TGTGCCAGCAGCTCTAGAGGACTAGCGGGAGGGCCGTTGCGCGAGCAGTACTTC.

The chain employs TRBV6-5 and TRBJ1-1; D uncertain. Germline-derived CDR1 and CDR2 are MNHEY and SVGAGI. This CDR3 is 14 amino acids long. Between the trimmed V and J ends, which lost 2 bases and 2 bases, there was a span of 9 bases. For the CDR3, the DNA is TGTGCCAGCAGTTACGCGGACGGAAACACTGAAGCTTTCTTT. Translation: CASSYADGNTEAFF.

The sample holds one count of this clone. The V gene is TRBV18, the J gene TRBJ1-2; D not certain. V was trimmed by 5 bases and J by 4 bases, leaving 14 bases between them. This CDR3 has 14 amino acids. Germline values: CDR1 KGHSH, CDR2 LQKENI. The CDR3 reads CASSALEGPYGYTF. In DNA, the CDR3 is TGTGCCAGCTCAGCCCTGGAAGGTCCCTATGGCTACACCTTC.

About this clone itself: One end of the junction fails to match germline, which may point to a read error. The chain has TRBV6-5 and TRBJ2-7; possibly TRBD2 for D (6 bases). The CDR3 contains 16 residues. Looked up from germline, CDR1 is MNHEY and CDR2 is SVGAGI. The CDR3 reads CASSYRRGYLNYGQYF. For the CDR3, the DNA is TGTGCCAGCAGTTACAGGAGGGGTTATTTAAACTACGGGCAGTACTTC.

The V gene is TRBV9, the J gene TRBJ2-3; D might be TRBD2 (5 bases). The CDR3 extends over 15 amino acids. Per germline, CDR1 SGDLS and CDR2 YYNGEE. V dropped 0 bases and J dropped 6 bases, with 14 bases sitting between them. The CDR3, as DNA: TGTGCCAGCAGCGTAGCTGGAGAGGGCGTGGATACGCAGTATTTT. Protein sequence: CASSVAGEGVDTQYF.

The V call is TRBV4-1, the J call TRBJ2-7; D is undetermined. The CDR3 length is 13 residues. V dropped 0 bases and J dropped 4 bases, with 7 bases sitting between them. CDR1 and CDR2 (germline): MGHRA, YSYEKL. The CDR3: CASSQEVQYEQYF. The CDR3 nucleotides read TGCGCCAGCAGCCAAGAGGTGCAGTACGAGCAGTACTTC.

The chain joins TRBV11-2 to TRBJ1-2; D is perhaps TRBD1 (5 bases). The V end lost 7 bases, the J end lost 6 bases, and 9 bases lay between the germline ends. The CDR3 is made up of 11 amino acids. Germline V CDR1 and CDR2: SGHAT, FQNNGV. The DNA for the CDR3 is TGTGCCAGCACCCAGGGAAATGGCTACACCTTC. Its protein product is CASTQGNGYTF.

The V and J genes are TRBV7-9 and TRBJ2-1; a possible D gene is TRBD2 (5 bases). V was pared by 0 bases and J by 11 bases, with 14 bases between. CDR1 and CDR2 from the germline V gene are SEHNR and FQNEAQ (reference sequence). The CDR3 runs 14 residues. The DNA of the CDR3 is TGTGCCAGCAGCTTAGCGCGAGACTACCACAAGCAGTTCTTC. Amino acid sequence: CASSLARDYHKQFF.

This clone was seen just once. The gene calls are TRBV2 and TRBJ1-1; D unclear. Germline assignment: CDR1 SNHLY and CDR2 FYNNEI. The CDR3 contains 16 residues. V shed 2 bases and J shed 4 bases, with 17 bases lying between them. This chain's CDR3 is CASSELRPLWVTEAFF. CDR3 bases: TGTGCCAGCAGTGAACTTAGGCCCCTTTGGGTCACTGAAGCTTTCTTT.

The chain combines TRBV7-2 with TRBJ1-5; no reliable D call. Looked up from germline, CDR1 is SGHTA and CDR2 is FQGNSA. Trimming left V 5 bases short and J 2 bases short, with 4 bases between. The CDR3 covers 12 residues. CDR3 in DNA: TGTGCCAGCAGCCGGGGCAATCAGCCCCAGCATTTT. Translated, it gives CASSRGNQPQHF.

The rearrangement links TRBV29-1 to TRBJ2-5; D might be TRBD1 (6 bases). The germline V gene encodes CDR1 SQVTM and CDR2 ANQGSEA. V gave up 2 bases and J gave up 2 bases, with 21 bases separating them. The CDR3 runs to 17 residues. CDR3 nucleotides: TGCAGCGTTGAATGTACATCAGAGGGGGAGTATCAAGAGACCCAGTACTTC. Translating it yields CSVECTSEGEYQETQYF.